Each of the 28 T cell receptor beta chains below was sequenced from the same sample in a study of blood T cells in healthy people across ages. A second PCR, run for about 6 to 11 cycles, used a sample-barcoded 5' primer plus a J-beta primer mix. Using its own MiXCR run on the 5' RACE reads, TCRdb lists one record per CDR3 protein. The sample includes some 900,000 distinct CDR3 sequences, around 46% of them seen just once. The sample consisted of blood. Every receptor here comes from a man aged 25-45 years in good health.

This clonotype came up a few times. The chain combines TRBV3-1 with TRBJ2-5; 10 nucleotides line up with TRBD2. In germline, CDR1 is LGHDT, CDR2 YNNKEL (reference sequence). The ends lost 5 bases at V and 1 base at J; junction bases unmatched: 4. The CDR3 runs to 15 residues. The CDR3 coding sequence is TGTGCCAGCAGCATCAGCGGGGGGGTCCAAGAGACCCAGTACTTC. Translated: CASSISGGVQETQYF.

Worth noting for this clonotype: Since a much larger clone is just one base distant, this may be a read error. The CDR3 DNA reads as TGCAGTGCTAGAATGGGGTCATATGGCTACAGCTTC. It is translated as CSARMGSYGYSF. The V and J genes are TRBV20-1 and TRBJ1-2; D is unresolved. This CDR3 has 12 amino acids. Germline-derived CDR1 and CDR2 are DFQATT and SNEGSKA (reference sequence).

The chain links TRBV4-1 to TRBJ2-1; possibly TRBD2 for D (5 bases). Germline CDR1 and CDR2: MGHRA and YSYEKL. Trimming cost V 6 bases and J 4 bases, with 10 bases left between them. This CDR3 has 13 residues. The CDR3 nucleotides are TGCGCCAGCAGGGGTGCGGGTTACAATGAGCAGTTCTTC. Its protein product is CASRGAGYNEQFF.

The rearrangement joins TRBV2 to TRBJ2-2; the match to TRBD2 covers 7 bases. CDR3 length: 14 residues. The germline gives CDR1 SNHLY, CDR2 FYNNEI. The V gene end was trimmed by 6 bases and the J gene end by 7 bases; junction bases not matched to a gene: 8. In DNA, the CDR3 is TGTGCCAGCAGGGAAACCGGGGGGAACGGGGAGCTGTTTTTT. This translates into CASRETGGNGELFF. Full variable domain (outside the CDR3, taken from reference TRBV2 and TRBJ2-2): EPEVTQTPSHQVTQMGQEVILRCVPISNHLYFYWYRQILGQKVEFLVSFYNNEISEKSEIFDDQFSVERPDGSNFTLKIRSTKLEDSAMYFCASRETGGNGELFFGEGSRLTVL.

The genes are TRBV5-1 and TRBJ2-7; no reliable D call. The germline V and J ends were trimmed by 0 bases and 3 bases, with 10 bases remaining between them. The CDR3 contains 14 residues. The germline V gene has CDR1 SGHRS and CDR2 YFSETQ. DNA for the CDR3: TGCGCCAGCAGCTTGGACCCAGGCTACTACGAGCAGTACTTC. This encodes CASSLDPGYYEQYF. The full variable domain, in which reference TRBV5-1 and TRBJ2-7 provide the parts outside the CDR3, is KAGVTQTPRYLIKTRGQQVTLSCSPISGHRSVSWYQQTPGQGLQFLFEYFSETQRNKGNFPGRFSGRQFSNSRSEMNVSTLELGDSALYLCASSLDPGYYEQYFGPGTRLTVT.

The chain uses TRBV29-1 and TRBJ1-2; TRBD1 might be the D (5 bases). CDR1 and CDR2 (germline): SQVTM, ANQGSEA. Trimming took 5 bases from V and 6 from J, leaving 16 bases between them. There are 13 residues in the CDR3. The CDR3 here is CSVQSATGDGYTF. DNA of the CDR3: TGCAGCGTTCAATCAGCTACAGGAGATGGCTACACCTTC.

The chain recombines TRBV27 with TRBJ1-2, with D possibly being TRBD1 (6 bases). Trimming cost V 5 bases and J 2 bases, with 15 bases left between them. Germline V gives CDR1 MNHEY, CDR2 SMNVEV (reference sequence). There are 15 residues in the CDR3. For the CDR3, the DNA is TGTGCCAGCAGTCAATGGACAGAGAAAAACTATGGCTACACCTTC. The encoded protein is CASSQWTEKNYGYTF.

The chain carries TRBV4-1 and TRBJ1-1, with D uncertain. CDR1 MGHRA and CDR2 YSYEKL come from the germline V gene. Trimming pared 2 bases from V and 4 bases from J, leaving 17 bases between. The CDR3 runs to 16 residues. The CDR3 sequence is CASSQPPDGVSTEAFF. The CDR3 DNA follows: TGCGCCAGCAGCCAACCCCCTGACGGGGTTTCCACTGAAGCTTTCTTT.

This chain uses TRBV6-6 with TRBJ2-1; D possibly corresponds to TRBD2 (5 bases). The CDR3 contains 14 residues. Trimming cost V 7 bases and J 8 bases, with 18 bases left between them. From germline, CDR1 is MNHNY and CDR2 SVGAGI (reference sequence). CDR3 bases: TGTGCCAGCATTTTCGGTTCTAGCTTCGATGAGCAGTTCTTC. It specifies CASIFGSSFDEQFF.

The sample holds many counts of this clonotype. DNA for the CDR3: TGTGCCAGCAGCCATCCTGGGGGACAGAACTACGAGCAGTACTTC. As protein: CASSHPGGQNYEQYF. The V call is TRBV4-2, the J call TRBJ2-7; 7 bases line up with TRBD1. The CDR3 length is 15 residues. With V trimmed by 3 bases and J by 3 bases, 8 bases remained unmatched. Germline V CDR1 and CDR2: LGHNA, YNFKEQ.

This clonotype was observed a single time. The V call is TRBV7-2, the J call TRBJ1-2; 9 bases fit TRBD1. The germline V gene encodes CDR1 SGHTA and CDR2 FQGNSA. This CDR3 comprises 14 residues. V was clipped by 3 bases and J by 6 bases; unmatched bases: 5. The CDR3 DNA reads as TGTGCCAGCAGCTTCAGGGACAGGGAGAATGGCTACACCTTC. Its translation: CASSFRDRENGYTF.

Here the CDR3 reads CASSLARAGVLQETQYF. In nucleotides, the CDR3 is TGTGCCAGCAGCTTAGCGCGGGCAGGGGTCTTACAAGAGACCCAGTACTTC. The rearrangement joins TRBV7-2 to TRBJ2-7, with D maybe TRBD1 (6 bases). The J call may be wrong; the DNA end is better matched by TRBJ2-5. The CDR3 sequence is 17 residues long. CDR1 is SGHTA, CDR2 FQGNSA, per germline.

The gene calls are TRBV7-2 and TRBJ2-5; 8 bases map to TRBD2. From germline, CDR1 is SGHTA and CDR2 FQGNSA. This CDR3 has 16 amino acids. V lost 1 base, J lost 5 bases, and 9 bases stayed unmatched. CDR3 region: CASSLEGGTRHETQYF. CDR3 DNA sequence: TGTGCCAGCAGCTTAGAGGGCGGGACTAGACACGAGACCCAGTACTTC.

The chain employs TRBV6-5 and TRBJ2-3; D possibly matches TRBD1 or TRBD2 (7 bases each). This CDR3 spans 16 amino acids. The ends were cut back, 7 bases at V and 0 bases at J, with 17 bases in the middle. Germline V gives CDR1 MNHEY, CDR2 SVGAGI. The CDR3 here is CASNRGGGRSTDTQYF. CDR3 sequence (DNA): TGTGCCAGCAACAGGGGAGGGGGCAGGAGCACAGATACGCAGTATTTT.

This clonotype appeared many times. This rearrangement joins TRBV6-5 to TRBJ1-1, with no clear D. Germline V gene sequence: CDR1 MNHEY, CDR2 SVGAGI. The CDR3 totals 13 residues. V was clipped by 5 bases and J by 3 bases, with 10 bases between them. The CDR3 loop is CASSDEADTEAFF. The CDR3 coding sequence is TGTGCCAGCAGTGACGAAGCGGACACTGAAGCTTTCTTT.

The table lists this clonotype with a few counts. The chain recombines TRBV9 with TRBJ2-1, with D unclear. Trimming stripped 3 bases from V and 2 bases from J, with 12 bases between. Germline V CDR1 and CDR2: SGDLS, YYNGEE. The CDR3 runs to 15 residues. The CDR3 loop reads CASSAGSGAYNEQFF. The CDR3 DNA follows: TGTGCCAGCAGCGCTGGGTCGGGCGCCTACAATGAGCAGTTCTTC.

This clonotype was detected only a few times. The junction differs from germline at one of its ends, possibly a read error. The chain carries TRBV5-1 and TRBJ1-1; perhaps TRBD1 as D (5 bases). Looked up from germline, CDR1 is SGHRS and CDR2 is YFSETQ. This CDR3 comprises 14 residues. The CDR3 reads CASSLDGDLTEAFF. CDR3 DNA sequence: TGCGCCAGTAGCTTGGATGGGGACCTCACTGAAGCTTTCTTT.

In this sample, this clonotype turned up many times. The genes are TRBV6-4 and TRBJ2-3; weak D call: TRBD1 (5 bases). The ends were cut back, 4 bases at V and 2 bases at J, with 10 bases in the middle. There are 14 residues in the CDR3. The V gene's germline CDR1 is MRHNA and CDR2 SNTAGT. CDR3 region: CASSVQAFTDTQYF. CDR3 DNA: TGTGCCAGCAGTGTACAGGCCTTCACAGATACGCAGTATTTT.

This clonotype showed up just once. The CDR3 here is CASSQDPQRGHYNEQYF. Written as DNA, the CDR3 is TGTGCCAGCAGCCAAGATCCCCAGCGGGGGCATTACAATGAGCAGTACTTC. V is TRBV4-2 and J is TRBJ2-7, with TRBD2 identical over 8 bases. V shed 0 bases and J 7 bases; nucleotides not matched to a gene: 14. The CDR3 length is 17 residues. Germline V CDR1 and CDR2: LGHNA, YNFKEQ.

This clonotype occurred many times. The chain joins TRBV20-1 to TRBJ2-7; 8 bases are shared with TRBD1. The CDR3 loop spans 12 amino acids. Per the germline V gene, CDR1 is DFQATT and CDR2 is SNEGSKA (reference sequence). Germline trimming cut 3 bases from V and 4 bases from J; bases unmatched to any gene: 2. Written as DNA, the CDR3 is TGCAGTGCTAGGACAGGGGTATACGAGCAGTACTTC. Translated: CSARTGVYEQYF.

The CDR3 here is CASSSQGAGTGTYEQYF. CDR3 in DNA: TGTGCCAGCAGCTCCCAGGGTGCCGGGACAGGTACCTACGAGCAGTACTTC. The chain combines TRBV7-2 with TRBJ2-5; 8 bases are shared with TRBD1. The DNA end is more similar to TRBJ2-7, so the J call may be wrong. The CDR3 runs 17 residues. Looked up from germline, CDR1 is SGHTA and CDR2 is FQGNSA.

This clonotype showed up just a few times. J is TRBJ2-3 and V is TRBV2; 8 bases are shared with TRBD1. The J segment lost 3 bases and the V segment lost 6 bases, leaving 5 bases of the junction unmatched. Germline V gene sequence: CDR1 SNHLY, CDR2 FYNNEI. CDR3 size: 14 residues. The chain's CDR3 is CASRGTGGTDTQYF. In DNA form, the CDR3 reads TGTGCCAGCAGGGGAACAGGGGGAACAGATACGCAGTATTTT.

The chain joins TRBV27 to TRBJ2-2; 12 bases match TRBD1. The CDR3 sequence is 16 residues long. After removal of 3 bases from V and 7 bases from J, the junction contained 6 bases not matched to a gene. Per the germline V gene, CDR1 is MNHEY and CDR2 is SMNVEV (reference sequence). This CDR3 reads CASSFRGTGGYGELFF. In nucleotides, the CDR3 is TGTGCCAGCAGTTTTCGAGGGACAGGGGGCTACGGGGAGCTGTTTTTT.

This chain connects TRBV9 to TRBJ2-1; 8 bases align to TRBD2. V was clipped by 0 bases and J by 5 bases; unmatched bases: 4. Per the germline V gene, CDR1 is SGDLS and CDR2 is YYNGEE. The CDR3 has 15 amino acids. The CDR3, as DNA: TGTGCCAGCAGCGTAGAAGCGGGGGTTCACAATGAGCAGTTCTTC. This codes for CASSVEAGVHNEQFF.

V usage is TRBV6-2 or TRBV6-3 and J usage is TRBJ2-3; D call uncertain. The CDR3 has 12 amino acids. CDR1 is MNHEY, CDR2 SVGEGT, per germline. V gave up 6 bases and J gave up 6 bases, with 10 bases separating them. CDR3 sequence: CASRSESDTQYF. The CDR3 bases are TGTGCCAGCAGGTCGGAGTCCGATACGCAGTATTTT.

A few counts support this clonotype. The chain links TRBV6-6 to TRBJ2-3; D possibly corresponds to TRBD1 (5 bases). The CDR3 has 12 residues. V was trimmed by 3 bases and J by 5 bases, leaving 6 bases between them. Germline values: CDR1 MNHNY, CDR2 SVGAGI (reference sequence). The CDR3 DNA reads as TGTGCCAGCAGTTATACAGGAGATACGCAGTATTTT. Translating gives CASSYTGDTQYF.

This clonotype was picked up one time. The V gene is TRBV2, the J gene TRBJ2-1; 11 bases fit TRBD2. CDR1 and CDR2 from the germline V gene are SNHLY and FYNNEI. V lost 6 bases, J lost 5 bases, and 6 bases stayed unmatched. The CDR3 is made up of 15 amino acids. For the CDR3, the DNA is TGTGCCAGCAGGGTGACTAGCGGGGCGAACAATGAGCAGTTCTTC. As protein: CASRVTSGANNEQFF.

The chain carries TRBV12-3 or TRBV12-4 and TRBJ1-5, with a weak D call TRBD1 (5 bases). The V end was cut by 5 bases, the J end by 3 bases, with 8 bases between. The CDR3 is 13 residues long. The CDR3 bases are TGTGCCAGCAGTGACAGACCCAATCAGCCCCAGCATTTT. Amino acids: CASSDRPNQPQHF.